Shown below are 24 T cell receptor beta chains from a single sample sequenced in a study of blood T cell repertoires in COVID-19. This table comes from immunoSEQ multiplex PCR, and its TCRdb copy is limited to in-frame clones, with some not included. The data hold 300,000 or so clones, with 65% to 90% observed a single time. The sequenced material came from PBMCs or T cells enriched from blood (not recorded which). These receptors were collected from a woman in her 40s with acute COVID-19.

The chain employs TRBV6-5 and TRBJ2-7; 10 positions agree with TRBD1. Looked up from germline, CDR1 is MNHEY and CDR2 is SVGAGI. This CDR3 comprises 15 residues. Germline trimming cut 2 bases from V and 3 bases from J; bases unmatched to any gene: 4. CDR3 sequence (DNA): TGTGCCAGCAGTTACGCCGGGACAGGGGACTACGAGCAGTACTTC. It is translated as CASSYAGTGDYEQYF.

This clone was found once. The DNA of the CDR3 is TGTGCCAGCAGTCCAACAGTTAGCACAGATACGCAGTATTTT. Translation: CASSPTVSTDTQYF. This chain connects TRBV27 to TRBJ2-3; D gene ambiguous. V lost 5 bases and J 0 bases, leaving 9 bases between the germline ends. CDR3 size: 14 residues. CDR1 MNHEY and CDR2 SMNVEV come from the germline V gene (reference sequence).

The genes are TRBV19 and TRBJ1-1, with D possibly TRBD1 on 5 matching bases. This CDR3 region has 13 residues. V was trimmed by 4 bases and J by 8 bases, leaving 14 bases between them. Per the germline V gene, CDR1 is LNHDA and CDR2 is SQIVND (reference sequence). CDR3 residues: CASSNRWQGEAFF. Here the CDR3 DNA reads TGTGCCAGTAGTAATCGGTGGCAGGGAGAAGCTTTCTTT.

This rearrangement joins TRBV27 to TRBJ2-7; 14 bases are shared with TRBD2. V lost 6 bases to trimming and J lost 4 bases; unmatched junction nucleotides: 5. This CDR3 has 15 residues. Per the germline V gene, CDR1 is MNHEY and CDR2 is SMNVEV (reference sequence). CDR3 sequence (DNA): TGTGCCAGCAGACCCCGACTAGCGGGAGGGTACGAGCAGTACTTC. It codes for CASRPRLAGGYEQYF.

V and J are TRBV3-1 (or the pseudogene TRBV3-2) and TRBJ2-5; 11 nucleotides line up with TRBD1. The length of the CDR3 is 16 residues. Germline V lookup: CDR1 LGHDT, CDR2 YNNKEL (reference sequence). J gave up 5 bases and V 4 bases, and 9 bases lay outside the gene matches. The CDR3, as DNA: TGTGCCAGCAGCCCCTGGGACAGGGGGTTATCGGAGACCCAGTACTTC. Its translation: CASSPWDRGLSETQYF.

V is TRBV4-2 and J is TRBJ1-2; D remains unclear. Trimming removed 4 bases at V and 4 bases at J, with 10 bases between. The CDR3 spans 13 residues. Germline CDR1 is LGHNA and CDR2 is YNFKEQ. This CDR3 reads CASSLEGAYGYTF. The DNA for the CDR3 is TGTGCCAGCAGCCTCGAGGGCGCCTATGGCTACACCTTC.

The rearrangement joins TRBV7-2 to TRBJ2-2; D remains ambiguous. The germline gives CDR1 SGHTA, CDR2 FQGNSA. CDR3 size: 14 residues. V was trimmed by 1 base and J by 1 base, leaving 4 bases between them. The CDR3 coding sequence is TGTGCCAGCAGCTTAGGAGAGAACACCGGGGAGCTGTTTTTT. Amino acid sequence: CASSLGENTGELFF.

The CDR3 sequence: CASSSDRGGEKLFF. In DNA form, the CDR3 reads TGTGCCAGCAGCTCAGACAGGGGAGGGGAAAAACTGTTTTTT. The genes are TRBV27 and TRBJ1-4; the match to TRBD1 covers 8 bases. V trimming: 6 bases; J trimming: 8 bases; junction bases outside the gene matches: 8. CDR3 length equals 14 residues. CDR1 and CDR2 (germline): MNHEY, SMNVEV (reference sequence).

The V and J genes are TRBV3-1 (or the pseudogene TRBV3-2) and TRBJ2-1, with a possible D match to TRBD1 (8 bases). With 4 bases removed from V and 2 bases from J, the gap between germline ends came to 24 bases. Germline loops: CDR1 LGHDT, CDR2 YNNKEL (reference sequence). The CDR3 extends over 19 amino acids. CDR3 nucleotides: TGTGCCAGCAGCCCCATACCGGGGGGACAGGCCAACACCTACAATGAGCAGTTCTTC. This encodes CASSPIPGGQANTYNEQFF.

The rearrangement uses TRBV4-2 and TRBJ1-6; tentative D call: TRBD1 (6 bases). Germline V gene sequence: CDR1 LGHNA, CDR2 YNFKEQ. With 4 bases removed from V and 8 bases from J, the gap between germline ends came to 12 bases. The CDR3 extends over 14 amino acids. CDR3: CASSPREGDSPLHF. The DNA of the CDR3 is TGTGCCAGCAGCCCCCGGGAGGGGGATTCACCCCTCCACTTT.

The gene calls are TRBV7-8 and TRBJ2-3; TRBD2 aligns across 7 bases. In germline, CDR1 is SGHVS, CDR2 FQNEAQ. CDR3 size: 15 residues. Losses at the gene ends were 10 bases for V and 0 bases for J; bases not matched to a gene: 10. The CDR3 nucleotides are TGTGCCACCGCGAGCGGGGCATCTAGCACAGATACGCAGTATTTT. Its protein is CATASGASSTDTQYF.

The chain uses TRBV12-3 or TRBV12-4 and TRBJ2-7; D remains ambiguous. The CDR3 is made up of 11 amino acids. Trimming removed 4 bases from V and 3 bases from J, with 4 bases in between. CDR3 sequence (DNA): TGTGCCAGCAGTTCCTTCTACGAGCAGTACTTC. Translating gives CASSSFYEQYF.

CDR3 amino acids: CASSLVPGGTQYF. The CDR3 DNA sequence: TGTGCCAGCAGCTTAGTGCCGGGAGGGACGCAGTATTTT. V is TRBV7-6 and J is TRBJ2-3; 8 bases align to TRBD2. This CDR3 contains 13 residues. J lost 9 bases, V lost 1 base, and 3 bases had no gene match. Germline CDR1 reads SGHVS; CDR2 reads FNYEAQ.

The chain links TRBV6-5 to TRBJ1-2, with a tentative D call TRBD1 (6 bases). Deletions cut 7 bases from V and 2 bases from J, with 14 bases between. The germline CDR1 and CDR2 sequences are MNHEY and SVGAGI. This CDR3 is 14 amino acids long. Written as DNA, the CDR3 is TGTGCCAGCAAGAAGTGGGGGCCCAACTATGGCTACACCTTC. Protein product: CASKKWGPNYGYTF.

The chain combines TRBV5-4 with TRBJ1-6; D might be TRBD1 (5 bases). This CDR3 has 15 residues. Trimming removed 0 bases from V and 6 bases from J, with 10 bases in between. Germline V gene sequence: CDR1 SGHNT, CDR2 YYREEE (reference sequence). This chain's CDR3 is CASSLAAGRNSPLHF. CDR3 coding DNA: TGTGCCAGCAGCTTGGCTGCGGGACGTAATTCACCCCTCCACTTT. Using reference TRBV5-4 and TRBJ1-6 for the parts outside the CDR3, the full variable domain is ETGVTQSPTHLIKTRGQQVTLRCSSQSGHNTVSWYQQALGQGPQFIFQYYREEENGRGNFPPRFSGLQFPNYSSELNVNALELDDSALYLCASSLAAGRNSPLHFGNGTRLTVT.

CDR3 sequence reads: CASSLVGQGISSPWSPLHF. In nucleotides, the CDR3 is TGTGCCAGCAGCTTAGTTGGGCAGGGGATCTCTTCCCCTTGGTCACCCCTCCACTTT. The chain is built from TRBV11-2 and TRBJ1-6; maybe TRBD1 (6 bases). This CDR3 spans 19 amino acids. Trimming took off 1 base at V and 10 bases at J, with 26 bases between the two ends. Germline V CDR1 and CDR2: SGHAT, FQNNGV.

This chain uses TRBV7-9 with TRBJ2-5; no clear D gene. The CDR3 is 15 residues long. The germline V and J ends were trimmed by 1 base and 2 bases, with 11 bases remaining between them. Germline V gene lookup returns CDR1 SEHNR and CDR2 FQNEAQ (reference sequence). CDR3 in amino acids: CASSLGPGPQETQYF. CDR3 coding DNA: TGTGCCAGCAGCTTAGGGCCAGGCCCGCAAGAGACCCAGTACTTC.

This rearrangement joins TRBV4-2 to TRBJ2-7; 15 nucleotides align to TRBD2. The CDR3 is made up of 19 amino acids. V lost 3 bases and J lost 2; bases outside the gene matches: 11. Looked up from germline, CDR1 is LGHNA and CDR2 is YNFKEQ. The CDR3 bases are TGTGCCAGCAGCCATCAAGGGGGACTAGCGGGGGGACCGGCCTACGAGCAGTACTTC. Its protein product is CASSHQGGLAGGPAYEQYF.

The gene calls are TRBV5-1 and TRBJ1-1, with a possible D match to TRBD1 (5 bases). There are 15 residues in the CDR3. Looked up from germline, CDR1 is SGHRS and CDR2 is YFSETQ. Trimming took 7 bases from V and 4 from J, leaving 20 bases between them. The chain's CDR3 is CASHSGAAELTEAFF. CDR3 nucleotide sequence: TGCGCCAGCCATAGTGGGGCCGCGGAACTCACTGAAGCTTTCTTT.

In this sample, this clone turned up once. The chain is built from TRBV4-3 and TRBJ1-2; 10 positions agree with TRBD1. This CDR3 region has 18 residues. Germline loops: CDR1 LGHNA, CDR2 YSLEER. V gave up 0 bases and J gave up 6 bases; unmatched junction bases: 13. The DNA for the CDR3 is TGCGCCAGCAGCCAAGACCTTAGAGGACAGGGGGTAACCGATGGCTACACCTTC. Its protein product is CASSQDLRGQGVTDGYTF.

The rearrangement joins TRBV6-5 to TRBJ2-7, with 8 bases matching TRBD2. Losses at the gene ends were 6 bases for V and 0 bases for J; bases not matched to a gene: 7. The germline CDR1 and CDR2 sequences are MNHEY and SVGAGI. The CDR3 is 15 amino acids. As DNA, the CDR3 is TGTGCCAGCAGCTACAACGGGGGGGCCTCCTACGAGCAGTACTTC. Encoded protein: CASSYNGGASYEQYF.

The chain employs TRBV28 and TRBJ1-1; 7 bases are a match to TRBD1. The V segment lost 4 bases and the J segment 7 bases; nucleotides outside the gene matches: 9. CDR3 length: 14 amino acids. Germline loops: CDR1 MDHEN, CDR2 SYDVKM. The CDR3 bases are TGTGCCAGCAGTTCCTCGACAGGGATTGGTGAAGCTTTCTTT. Protein: CASSSSTGIGEAFF.

The rearrangement uses TRBV19 and TRBJ2-3; 10 bases map to TRBD1. Trimming at V came to 5 bases and at J to 5 bases, leaving 13 bases not matched to a gene. Per germline, CDR1 LNHDA and CDR2 SQIVND (reference sequence). The CDR3 runs to 17 residues. CDR3 amino acids: CASSSPRDRGSLDTQYF. The CDR3 region has the DNA TGTGCCAGTAGTTCTCCAAGGGACAGGGGAAGCCTAGATACGCAGTATTTT.

This clone came up a few times. The chain combines TRBV7-9 with TRBJ2-1; the D gene is possibly TRBD2 (6 bases). The length of the CDR3 is 13 residues. Germline lookup yields CDR1 SEHNR and CDR2 FQNEAQ (reference sequence). The germline V and J ends were trimmed by 0 bases and 8 bases, with 8 bases remaining between them. CDR3: CASSLAGGHEQFF. In nucleotides, the CDR3 is TGTGCCAGCAGCTTAGCTGGAGGGCATGAGCAGTTCTTC.